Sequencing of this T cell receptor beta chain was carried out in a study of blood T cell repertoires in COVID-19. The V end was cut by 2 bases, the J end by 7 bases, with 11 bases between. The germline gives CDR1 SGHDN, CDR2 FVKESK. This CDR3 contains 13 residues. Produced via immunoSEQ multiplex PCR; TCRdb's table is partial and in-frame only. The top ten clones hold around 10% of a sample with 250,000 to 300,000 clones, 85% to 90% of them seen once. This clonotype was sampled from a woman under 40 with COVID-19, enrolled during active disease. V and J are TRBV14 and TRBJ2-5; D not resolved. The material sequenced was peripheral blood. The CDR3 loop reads CASSQLSRGTQYF. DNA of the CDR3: TGTGCCAGCAGCCAACTTTCCCGCGGGACCCAGTACTTC.